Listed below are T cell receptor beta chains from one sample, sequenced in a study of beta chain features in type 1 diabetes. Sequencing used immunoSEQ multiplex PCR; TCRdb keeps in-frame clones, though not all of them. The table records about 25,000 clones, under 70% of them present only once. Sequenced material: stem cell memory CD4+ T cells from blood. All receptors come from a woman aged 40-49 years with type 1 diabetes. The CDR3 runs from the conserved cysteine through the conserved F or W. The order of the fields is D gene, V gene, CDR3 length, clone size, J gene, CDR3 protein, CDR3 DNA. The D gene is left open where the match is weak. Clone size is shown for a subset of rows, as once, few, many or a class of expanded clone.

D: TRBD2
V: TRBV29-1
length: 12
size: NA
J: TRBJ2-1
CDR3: CTARENANEQFF
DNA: TGCACAGCGCGGGAGAATGCCAATGAGCAGTTCTTC

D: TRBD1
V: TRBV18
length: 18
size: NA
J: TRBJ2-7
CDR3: CASSPPTRGPESSYEQYF
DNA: TGTGCCAGCTCACCACCAACAAGGGGGCCGGAAAGCTCCTACGAGCAGTACTTC

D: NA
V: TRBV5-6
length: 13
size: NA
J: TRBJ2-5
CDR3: CASSFNSQETQYF
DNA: TGTGCCAGCAGCTTCAACAGCCAAGAGACCCAGTACTTC

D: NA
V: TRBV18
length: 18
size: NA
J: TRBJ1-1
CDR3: CASSPEIGRVGLGTEAFF
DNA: TGTGCCAGCTCACCAGAGATTGGCAGGGTAGGCTTGGGCACTGAAGCTTTCTTT

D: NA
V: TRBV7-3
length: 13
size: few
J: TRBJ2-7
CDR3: CASSLAHDYEQYF
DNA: TGTGCCAGCAGCTTGGCCCACGACTACGAGCAGTACTTC

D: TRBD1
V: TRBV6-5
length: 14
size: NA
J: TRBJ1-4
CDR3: CASRWDSGSEKLFF
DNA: TGTGCCAGCAGGTGGGACAGCGGAAGTGAAAAACTGTTTTTT

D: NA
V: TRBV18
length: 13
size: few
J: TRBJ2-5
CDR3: CASSPPARGTQYF
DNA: TGTGCCAGCTCACCACCGGCCAGGGGAACCCAGTACTTC

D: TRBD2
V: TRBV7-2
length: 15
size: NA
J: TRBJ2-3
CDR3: CASSFGGGRTDTQYF
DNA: TGTGCCAGCAGCTTCGGGGGGGGCCGGACAGATACGCAGTATTTT

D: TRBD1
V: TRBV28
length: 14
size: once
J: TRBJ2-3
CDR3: CASSDNRGRDTQYF
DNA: TGTGCCAGCAGTGACAACAGGGGGCGAGATACGCAGTATTTT

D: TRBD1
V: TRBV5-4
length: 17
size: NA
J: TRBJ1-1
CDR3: CASSFGRQGLGRTEAFF
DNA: TGTGCCAGCAGCTTTGGTAGACAGGGACTAGGTAGGACTGAAGCTTTCTTT

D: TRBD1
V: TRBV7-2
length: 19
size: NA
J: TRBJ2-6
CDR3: CASSLYGDRGESGANVLTF
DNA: TGTGCCAGCAGCTTATACGGGGACAGGGGGGAATCTGGGGCCAACGTCCTGACTTTC

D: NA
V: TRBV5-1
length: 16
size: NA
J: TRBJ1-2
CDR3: CASSRAGGREDYGYTF
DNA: TGCGCCAGCAGCAGAGCGGGGGGGCGAGAGGACTATGGCTACACCTTC

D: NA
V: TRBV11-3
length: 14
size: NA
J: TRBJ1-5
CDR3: CASSFSSSNQPQHF
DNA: TGTGCCAGCAGCTTTTCCAGTAGCAATCAGCCCCAGCATTTT

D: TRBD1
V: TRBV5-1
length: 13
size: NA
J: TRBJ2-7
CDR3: CASSTTGEWEQYF
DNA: TGCGCCAGCAGTACAACAGGGGAGTGGGAGCAGTACTTC

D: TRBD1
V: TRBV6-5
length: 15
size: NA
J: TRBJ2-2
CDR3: CASKRQGANTGELFF
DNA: TGTGCCAGCAAACGTCAGGGGGCGAACACCGGGGAGCTGTTTTTT

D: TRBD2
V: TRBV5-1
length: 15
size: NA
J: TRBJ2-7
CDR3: CASSPVSGRPYEQYF
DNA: TGCGCCAGCAGCCCCGTAAGCGGGAGGCCCTACGAGCAGTACTTC

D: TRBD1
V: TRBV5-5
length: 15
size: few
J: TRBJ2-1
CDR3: CASSHRDRDTNEQFF
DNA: TGTGCCAGCAGCCACCGGGACAGGGATACCAATGAGCAGTTCTTC

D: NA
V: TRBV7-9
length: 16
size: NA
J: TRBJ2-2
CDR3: CASSLLLAFGSGELFF
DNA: TGTGCCAGCAGCTTACTTCTAGCCTTCGGGAGCGGGGAGCTGTTTTTT

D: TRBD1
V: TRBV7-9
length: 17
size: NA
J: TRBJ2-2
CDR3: CASSPQAGRGIAGELFF
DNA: TGTGCCAGCAGCCCCCAAGCCGGCAGGGGGATCGCCGGGGAGCTGTTTTTT

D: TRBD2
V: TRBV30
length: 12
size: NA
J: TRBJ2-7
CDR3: CAWTSGTYEQYF
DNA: TGTGCCTGGACTAGCGGGACTTACGAGCAGTACTTC

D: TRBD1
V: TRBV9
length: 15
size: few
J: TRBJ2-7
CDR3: CASSVDRGRGYEQYF
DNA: TGTGCCAGCAGCGTAGACAGGGGGCGCGGTTACGAGCAGTACTTC

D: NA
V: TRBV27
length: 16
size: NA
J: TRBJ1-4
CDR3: CASSNRQKTTNEKLFF
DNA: TGTGCCAGCAGTAACCGACAGAAAACAACTAATGAAAAACTGTTTTTT

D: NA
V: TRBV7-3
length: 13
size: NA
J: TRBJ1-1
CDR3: CASSLGGDTEAFF
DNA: TGTGCCAGCAGCTTGGGGGGGGACACTGAAGCTTTCTTT

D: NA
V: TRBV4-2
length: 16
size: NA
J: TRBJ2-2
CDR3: CVSSQEYGANTGELFF
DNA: TGTGTCAGCAGCCAAGAATACGGAGCGAACACCGGGGAGCTGTTTTTT

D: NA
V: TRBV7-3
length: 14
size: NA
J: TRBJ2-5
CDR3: CASSGGLWGETQYF
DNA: TGTGCCAGCAGCGGGGGACTTTGGGGAGAGACCCAGTACTTC

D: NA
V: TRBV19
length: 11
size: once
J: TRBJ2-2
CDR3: CASLNTGELFF
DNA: TGTGCCAGTCTAAACACCGGGGAGCTGTTTTTT

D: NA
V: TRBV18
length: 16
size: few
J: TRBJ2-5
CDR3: CASSPQMVEFQETQYF
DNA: TGTGCCAGCTCACCACAGATGGTAGAATTCCAAGAGACCCAGTACTTC

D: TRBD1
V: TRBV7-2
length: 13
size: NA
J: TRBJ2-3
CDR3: CASSTGGQDTQYF
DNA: TGTGCCAGTTCGACAGGGGGCCAAGATACGCAGTATTTT

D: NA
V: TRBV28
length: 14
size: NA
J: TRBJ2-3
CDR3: CASRQGLRTDTQYF
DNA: TGTGCCAGTAGACAGGGACTGCGCACAGATACGCAGTATTTT

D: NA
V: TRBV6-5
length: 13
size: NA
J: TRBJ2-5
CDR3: CATHRQGRETQYF
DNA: TGTGCCACCCACCGGCAGGGGAGAGAGACCCAGTACTTC

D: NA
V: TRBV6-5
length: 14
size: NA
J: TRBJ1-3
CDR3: CASSYSQGGNTIYF
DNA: TGTGCCAGCAGTTACAGTCAGGGTGGAAACACCATATATTTT

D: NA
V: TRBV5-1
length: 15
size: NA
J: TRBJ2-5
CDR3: CASSLEGLDRETQYF
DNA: TGCGCCAGCAGCTTGGAGGGGCTAGACAGAGAGACCCAGTACTTC

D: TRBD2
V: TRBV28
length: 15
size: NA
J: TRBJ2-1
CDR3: CASSFQGLAGNEQFF
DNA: TGTGCCAGCAGTTTTCAGGGACTAGCGGGCAATGAGCAGTTCTTC

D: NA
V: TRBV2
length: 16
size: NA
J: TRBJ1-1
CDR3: CASSERGRRGNTEAFF
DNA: TGTGCCAGCAGTGAACGAGGGAGGAGGGGGAACACTGAAGCTTTCTTT

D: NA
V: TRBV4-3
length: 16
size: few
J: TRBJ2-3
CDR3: CASSQHRGGSTDTQYF
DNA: TGCGCCAGCAGCCAACACAGGGGGGGGTCCACAGATACGCAGTATTTT

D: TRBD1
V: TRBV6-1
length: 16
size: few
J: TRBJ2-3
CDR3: CASSEQGAISTDTQYF
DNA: TGTGCCAGCAGTGAGCAGGGGGCCATCAGCACAGATACGCAGTATTTT

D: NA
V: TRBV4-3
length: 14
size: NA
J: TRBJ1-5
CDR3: CASSQPGRNQPQHF
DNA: TGCGCCAGCAGCCAACCAGGTCGCAATCAGCCCCAGCATTTT

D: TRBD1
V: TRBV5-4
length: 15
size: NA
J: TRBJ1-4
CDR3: CASSQFTGGAEKLFF
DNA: TGCGCCAGCAGCCAGTTTACAGGGGGCGCGGAAAAACTGTTTTTT

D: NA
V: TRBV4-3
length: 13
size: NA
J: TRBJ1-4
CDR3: CASSRTGNEKLFF
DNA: TGCGCCAGCAGCCGCACAGGGAATGAAAAACTGTTTTTT

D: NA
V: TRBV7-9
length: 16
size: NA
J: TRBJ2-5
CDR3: CASSPSPGQGGETQYF
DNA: TGTGCCAGCAGCCCCTCCCCTGGACAGGGAGGGGAGACCCAGTACTTC

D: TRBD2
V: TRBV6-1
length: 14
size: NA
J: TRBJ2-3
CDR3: CASSETSGYTPQYF
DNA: TGTGCCAGCAGTGAAACTAGCGGCTACACTCCGCAGTATTTT

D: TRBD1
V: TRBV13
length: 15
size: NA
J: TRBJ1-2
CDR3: CASSARQGSDYGYTF
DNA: TGTGCCAGCAGCGCCAGACAGGGGTCGGACTATGGCTACACCTTC

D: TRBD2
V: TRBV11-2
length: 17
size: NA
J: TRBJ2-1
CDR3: CASSLLVAGGNYNEQFF
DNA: TGTGCCAGCAGCCTACTAGTAGCGGGGGGTAACTACAATGAGCAGTTCTTC

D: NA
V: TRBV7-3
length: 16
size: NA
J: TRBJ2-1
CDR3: CASSSRQGSSYNEQFF
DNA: TGTGCCAGCAGCTCACGGCAGGGTAGTTCCTACAATGAGCAGTTCTTC

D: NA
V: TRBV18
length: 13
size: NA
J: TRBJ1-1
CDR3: CASSPGQNTEAFF
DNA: TGTGCCAGCTCCCCTGGACAGAACACTGAAGCTTTCTTT

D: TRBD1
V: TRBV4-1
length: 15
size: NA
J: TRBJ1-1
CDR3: CASSQSGTVNTEAFF
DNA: TGCGCCAGCAGCCAGTCCGGGACAGTGAACACTGAAGCTTTCTTT

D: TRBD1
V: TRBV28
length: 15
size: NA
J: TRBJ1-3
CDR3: CASSHGQGAGNTIYF
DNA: TGTGCCAGCAGTCACGGACAGGGGGCTGGAAACACCATATATTTT

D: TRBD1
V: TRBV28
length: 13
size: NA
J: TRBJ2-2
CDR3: CVLWDRVTGELFF
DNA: TGTGTCCTTTGGGACAGGGTCACCGGGGAGCTGTTTTTT

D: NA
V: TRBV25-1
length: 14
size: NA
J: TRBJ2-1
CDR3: CASSETGVVGEQFF
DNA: TGTGCCAGCAGTGAAACGGGGGTAGTTGGTGAGCAGTTCTTC

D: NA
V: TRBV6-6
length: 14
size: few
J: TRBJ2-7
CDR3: CASSNEGGGYEQYF
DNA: TGTGCCAGCAGCAACGAGGGGGGGGGCTACGAGCAGTACTTC

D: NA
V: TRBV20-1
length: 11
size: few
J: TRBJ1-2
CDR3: CSAMRDYGYTF
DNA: TGCAGTGCGATGAGGGACTATGGCTACACCTTC

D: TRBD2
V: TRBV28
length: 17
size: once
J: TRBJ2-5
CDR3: CASSLPSSGSDRETQYF
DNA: TGTGCCAGCAGTTTACCATCTAGCGGGAGCGATCGGGAGACCCAGTACTTC

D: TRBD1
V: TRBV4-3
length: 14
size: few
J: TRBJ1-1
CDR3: CASSQGQGNTEAFF
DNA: TGCGCCAGCAGCCAGGGACAGGGGAACACTGAAGCTTTCTTT

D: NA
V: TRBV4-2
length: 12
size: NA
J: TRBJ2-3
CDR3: CASSQDEDTQYF
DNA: TGTGCCAGCAGCCAAGATGAGGATACGCAGTATTTT